The 24 T cell receptor beta chains below all came from one sample that was sequenced in a study of blood T cell repertoires in COVID-19. The data were produced by immunoSEQ multiplex PCR, yet TCRdb's version contains in-frame clones alone and is incomplete. Of around 110,000 clones detected, around nine tenths appear once; the ten largest clones hold around 4.6%. Sequenced sample: peripheral blood. Source of these receptors: a man aged 40-49 years with acute or convalescent COVID-19.

The gene calls are TRBV19 and TRBJ2-5, with 8 nucleotides matching TRBD1. The V gene's germline CDR1 is LNHDA and CDR2 SQIVND (reference sequence). V lost 4 bases and J lost 5; bases outside the gene matches: 9. The length of the CDR3 is 15 residues. The CDR3 coding sequence is TGTGCCAGTAGTAGGGAGGCAGGGGGCATTGAGACCCAGTACTTC. Its protein product is CASSREAGGIETQYF.

V is TRBV4-1 and J is TRBJ1-1; D gene ambiguous. The V gene lost 0 bases and the J gene lost 1 base, with 12 bases spanning the gap. Germline-derived CDR1 and CDR2 are MGHRA and YSYEKL. This CDR3 spans 16 amino acids. The CDR3 region has the DNA TGCGCCAGCAGCCAAGACTCGCCACACCCGAACACTGAAGCTTTCTTT. Its protein is CASSQDSPHPNTEAFF.

The chain combines TRBV5-6 with TRBJ2-7, with D possibly TRBD2 on 6 matching bases. The V end lost 4 bases, the J end lost 5 bases, and 16 bases lay between the germline ends. The CDR3 loop spans 14 amino acids. CDR1 and CDR2 from the germline V gene are SGHDT and YYEEEE. The CDR3: CASSLGGYYDEQYF. Here the CDR3 DNA reads TGTGCCAGCAGCCTCGGAGGGTATTACGACGAGCAGTACTTC.

The rearrangement uses TRBV10-2 and TRBJ2-5; D gene uncertain. Trimming took 2 bases from V and 5 from J, leaving 9 bases between them. CDR3 length: 13 residues. CDR1 is WSHSY, CDR2 SAAADI, per germline. CDR3 DNA sequence: TGCGCCAGCAGTGAGGTGCTCAGGGAGACCCAGTACTTC. It yields the protein CASSEVLRETQYF.

This rearrangement joins TRBV7-8 to TRBJ1-5; tentatively, D is TRBD1 (5 bases). Germline CDR1 reads SGHVS; CDR2 reads FQNEAQ. The V end lost 2 bases, the J end lost 0 bases, and 11 bases lay between the germline ends. CDR3 size: 16 residues. The CDR3 DNA is TGTGCCAGCAGCTTATTCCGGGACTATAGCAATCAGCCCCAGCATTTT. Its protein product is CASSLFRDYSNQPQHF. Based on the CDR3 plus reference TRBV7-8 and TRBJ1-5, the full variable domain is GAGVSQSPRYKVAKRGQDVALRCDPISGHVSLFWYQQALGQGPEFLTYFQNEAQLDKSGLPSDRFFAERPEGSVSTLKIQRTQQEDSAVYLCASSLFRDYSNQPQHFGDGTRLSIL.

The chain recombines TRBV29-1 with TRBJ1-1; 9 nucleotides match TRBD1. The germline V gene has CDR1 SQVTM and CDR2 ANQGSEA. With V trimmed by 6 bases and J by 0 bases, 5 bases remained unmatched. This CDR3 has 14 residues. CDR3 nucleotide sequence: TGCAGCGTAGACAGGGGGGGGATGAACACTGAAGCTTTCTTT. The encoded protein is CSVDRGGMNTEAFF.

This chain joins TRBV6-6 and TRBJ1-2, with 7 nucleotides matching TRBD1. This CDR3 spans 13 amino acids. In germline, CDR1 is MNHNY, CDR2 SVGAGI (reference sequence). The trim removed 4 bases at V and 5 bases at J, leaving 4 bases unmatched. CDR3 coding DNA: TGTGCCAGCAGTTTAGGGACAGATTATGGCTACACCTTC. It codes for CASSLGTDYGYTF.

This clone has just a few counts. J is TRBJ1-3 and V is TRBV7-8, with unresolved D. V dropped 2 bases and J dropped 0 bases, with 5 bases sitting between them. This CDR3 comprises 14 residues. In germline, CDR1 is SGHVS, CDR2 FQNEAQ. The CDR3 protein is CASSLPSSGNTIYF. CDR3 DNA: TGTGCCAGCAGCTTACCCAGCTCTGGAAACACCATATATTTT. Full variable domain (missing parts from reference TRBV7-8 and TRBJ1-3): GAGVSQSPRYKVAKRGQDVALRCDPISGHVSLFWYQQALGQGPEFLTYFQNEAQLDKSGLPSDRFFAERPEGSVSTLKIQRTQQEDSAVYLCASSLPSSGNTIYFGEGSWLTVV.

The chain employs TRBV3-1 (or the pseudogene TRBV3-2) and TRBJ2-1, with a tentative D call TRBD2 (6 bases). Germline values: CDR1 LGHDT, CDR2 YNNKEL (reference sequence). There are 16 residues in the CDR3. The V gene lost 5 bases and the J gene lost 7 bases, with 21 bases spanning the gap. This CDR3 is CASSFRRGSGLNEQFF. The CDR3, as DNA: TGTGCCAGCAGCTTTCGGAGGGGATCGGGGTTGAATGAGCAGTTCTTC.

V and J are TRBV18 and TRBJ1-1; D perhaps matches TRBD1 (6 bases). V was shortened by 5 bases and J by 1 base, with 8 bases between the two germline ends. This CDR3 has 13 residues. Per germline, CDR1 KGHSH and CDR2 LQKENI. The CDR3 DNA is TGTGCCAGCTCAGGACAGCCGAACACTGAAGCTTTCTTT. It specifies CASSGQPNTEAFF.

Here the CDR3 reads CAAGPGQPNTGELFF. CDR3 sequence (DNA): TGTGCCGCGGGCCCCGGACAGCCGAACACCGGGGAGCTGTTTTTT. The chain employs TRBV2 and TRBJ2-2; D may be TRBD1 (6 bases). The CDR3 is made up of 15 amino acids. Germline assignment: CDR1 SNHLY and CDR2 FYNNEI. V was clipped by 11 bases and J by 0 bases, with 16 bases between them.

This chain joins TRBV7-9 and TRBJ1-1; 7 bases agree with TRBD1. J lost 1 base, V lost 5 bases, and 7 bases had no gene match. Germline loops: CDR1 SEHNR, CDR2 FQNEAQ (reference sequence). This CDR3 is 15 amino acids long. CDR3 coding DNA: TGTGCCAGCAGCGGAACAGGGGCGTCGAACACTGAAGCTTTCTTT. This translates into CASSGTGASNTEAFF. The full variable domain, with the rest looked up from reference TRBV7-9 and TRBJ1-1, is DTGVSQNPRHKITKRGQNVTFRCDPISEHNRLYWYRQTLGQGPEFLTYFQNEAQLEKSRLLSDRFSAERPKGSFSTLEIQRTEQGDSAMYLCASSGTGASNTEAFFGQGTRLTVV.

The chain joins TRBV6-1 to TRBJ1-2; tentatively, D is TRBD1 (6 bases). The V gene's germline CDR1 is MNHNS and CDR2 SASEGT. V lost 5 bases to trimming and J lost 7 bases, with 14 bases between them. This CDR3 has 13 residues. CDR3 sequence reads: CASSTGQFGGYTF. The CDR3 DNA is TGTGCCAGCAGTACCGGACAGTTTGGTGGCTACACCTTC.

This clone was recorded a few times. The chain recombines TRBV15 with TRBJ2-1; no clear D. The V end was cut by 1 base, the J end by 7 bases, with 8 bases between. Germline lookup yields CDR1 LNHNV and CDR2 YYDKDF (reference sequence). The CDR3 has 13 amino acids. The chain's CDR3 is CATSRGGRNEQFF. CDR3 nucleotides: TGTGCCACCAGCAGAGGTGGTCGGAATGAGCAGTTCTTC.

CDR3 loop: CAISAGPAGTQEDEQFF. DNA of the CDR3: TGTGCCATCAGTGCGGGGCCCGCGGGAACGCAGGAGGATGAGCAGTTCTTC. V gene TRBV10-3 combines with J gene TRBJ2-1, with TRBD2 as a possible D gene (6 bases). Germline values: CDR1 ENHRY, CDR2 SYGVKD. The CDR3 contains 17 residues. With 4 bases removed from V and 8 bases from J, the gap between germline ends came to 24 bases.

The genes are TRBV6-2 or TRBV6-3 and TRBJ1-1, with 9 positions matching TRBD1. Trimming cost V 6 bases and J 4 bases; bases outside gene matches: 9. Germline V gene lookup returns CDR1 MNHEY and CDR2 SVGEGT. The CDR3 is 15 amino acids. The CDR3 sequence is CASSWTGDQVTEAFF. The DNA of the CDR3 is TGTGCCAGCAGCTGGACAGGGGACCAGGTCACTGAAGCTTTCTTT.

This sequence joins TRBV7-9 and TRBJ1-4; D remains unclear. Between the trimmed V and J ends, which lost 5 bases and 0 bases, there was a span of 7 bases. This CDR3 contains 14 residues. Germline V gene lookup returns CDR1 SEHNR and CDR2 FQNEAQ (reference sequence). The CDR3 nucleotides are TGTGCCAGCAGCCGCGGGGCAACTAATGAAAAACTGTTTTTT. The encoded protein is CASSRGATNEKLFF.

In DNA, the CDR3 is TGTGCCAGCTCACCACCGCAATATTCAGCTAACTATGGCTACACCTTC. As protein: CASSPPQYSANYGYTF. The J gene is TRBJ1-2, the V gene TRBV18; D remains unclear. This CDR3 spans 16 amino acids. V lost 0 bases to trimming and J lost 0 bases, with 11 bases between them. Germline V gene lookup returns CDR1 KGHSH and CDR2 LQKENI. Filled out from reference TRBV18 and TRBJ1-2, the complete variable domain reads NAGVMQNPRHLVRRRGQEARLRCSPMKGHSHVYWYRQLPEEGLKFMVYLQKENIIDESGMPKERFSAEFPKEGPSILRIQQVVRGDSAAYFCASSPPQYSANYGYTFGSGTRLTVV.

The chain uses TRBV3-1 (or the pseudogene TRBV3-2) and TRBJ1-2; D remains ambiguous. The ends were cut back, 1 base at V and 8 bases at J, with 14 bases in the middle. The germline V gene encodes CDR1 LGHDT and CDR2 YNNKEL (reference sequence). The CDR3 covers 14 residues. The CDR3 bases are TGTGCCAGCAGCCAAGGAGGAGGTCTTGGAGGCTACACCTTC. This sequence encodes CASSQGGGLGGYTF.

CDR3 loop: CASSVTGAISPLHF. The CDR3 DNA follows: TGTGCCAGCAGTGTGACAGGCGCAATTTCTCCCCTCCACTTT. The chain couples TRBV2 to TRBJ1-6, with D perhaps TRBD1 (6 bases). Trimming stripped 4 bases from V and 13 bases from J, with 17 bases between. This CDR3 is built from 14 residues. Germline CDR1 reads SNHLY; CDR2 reads FYNNEI.

The genes are TRBV30 and TRBJ1-1; D is unclear. Germline CDR1 and CDR2: GTSNPN and SVGIG (reference sequence). V gave up 4 bases and J gave up 1 base, with 13 bases separating them. The CDR3 consists of 14 residues. CDR3 sequence: CAWTRSSWNTEAFF. The CDR3 DNA is TGTGCCTGGACCCGGTCCTCCTGGAACACTGAAGCTTTCTTT.

The V gene is TRBV24-1, the J gene TRBJ2-7; 11 nucleotides match TRBD1. Trimming at V came to 4 bases and at J to 4 bases, leaving 8 bases not matched to a gene. The CDR3 runs 16 residues. Germline CDR1 reads KGHDR; CDR2 reads SFDVKD. As DNA, the CDR3 is TGTGCCACCAGTGACCATCAGCGGGACAGGGGGTACGAGCAGTACTTC. It encodes CATSDHQRDRGYEQYF.

The V and J genes are TRBV2 and TRBJ2-1, with D possibly being TRBD1 (5 bases). The CDR3 contains 16 residues. Germline CDR1 and CDR2: SNHLY and FYNNEI. V dropped 6 bases and J dropped 0 bases, with 15 bases sitting between them. CDR3 bases: TGTGCCAGCAGAGCTAAGGGGTTTTCCTCCTACAATGAGCAGTTCTTC. It translates to CASRAKGFSSYNEQFF.

The rearrangement joins TRBV3-1 (or the pseudogene TRBV3-2) to TRBJ2-7; possible D gene TRBD1, 6 bases. Germline lookup yields CDR1 LGHDT and CDR2 YNNKEL (reference sequence). The CDR3 extends over 14 amino acids. The V end lost 3 bases, the J end lost 0 bases, and 9 bases lay between the germline ends. The CDR3 nucleotides read TGTGCCAGCAGCCAGGGGGACATCTCCTACGAGCAGTACTTC. This gives the protein CASSQGDISYEQYF.